The clone carrying this T cell receptor beta chain was recorded many times. The antigen remains unidentified. The authors ran a second PCR of 7 to 11 cycles using a sample-barcoded 5' primer and a J-beta primer mix. Every single cDNA molecule received a tag from a template-switch adaptor with 12 random nucleotides. TCRdb re-called the 5' RACE reads with MiXCR, one entry per CDR3 protein. Of 550,000 to 800,000 distinct CDR3 sequences in the sample, about 30% were seen once. The V gene's germline CDR1 is SGHRS and CDR2 YFSETQ. The CDR3 is 14 residues long. The V and J ends lost 5 bases and 3 bases respectively, with 15 bases between them. The record originates from a study of blood T cells in healthy people across ages. Study conclusions and caveats: Diversity estimated from one million T cells was considered an underestimate.

A minimum of 7 million PBMCs was isolated per sample. The genes are TRBV5-1 and TRBJ2-7; the D call may be TRBD1 or TRBD2 (5 bases each). The clonotype comes from an elderly woman in good health. The sequencing sample was made of blood. As DNA, the CDR3 is TGCGCCAGCAGGATTAGCGCTGGGGGCTACGAGCAGTACTTC. Amino acids: CASRISAGGYEQYF.